These 30 T cell receptor beta chains were sequenced from one sample in a study of T cell repertoires in cytomegalovirus infection (dated by TCRdb to the late 2010s). Instrument on record: Illumina HiSeq 1500. In-frame beta chains were kept once TCRdb had trimmed the public reads at Q25 with fastp and called clones with MiXCR. Merged by CDR3 protein, the rows form single entries marked with the most common genes and DNA. For this sample there are more than 200,000 distinct CDR3 sequences; around 9% appear just once. Around 15% of the sample rests with the top ten. Sequencing was performed on PBMCs. Source of these receptors: a human donor in good health (CMV status not recorded). Some clones in this sample may be carry-over from other donors' samples.

J is TRBJ1-5 and V is TRBV7-2, with 9 bases lining up with TRBD1. Germline V gene lookup returns CDR1 SGHTA and CDR2 FQGNSA. The CDR3 totals 15 residues. V lost 5 bases to trimming and J lost 4 bases; unmatched junction nucleotides: 6. The CDR3 region is CASSPRTGENQPQHF. In nucleotides, the CDR3 is TGTGCCAGCAGCCCCCGGACAGGGGAAAATCAGCCCCAGCATTTT.

In its sample, this clonotype was seen many times. CDR3 loop: CASGLRVGAEAFF. In DNA, the CDR3 is TGTGCTAGTGGTTTGCGAGTGGGGGCTGAAGCTTTCTTT. The chain is built from TRBV12-5 and TRBJ1-1, with a weak D call TRBD1 (5 bases). Germline CDR1 reads LGHNT; CDR2 reads FRNRAP. This CDR3 has 13 residues. Trimming left V 2 bases short and J 6 bases short, with 10 bases between.

This clonotype has ten or more counts. The rearrangement joins TRBV6-5 to TRBJ2-2; D is perhaps TRBD1 (5 bases). The CDR3 covers 15 residues. Per germline, CDR1 MNHEY and CDR2 SVGAGI. The V and J ends lost 2 bases and 5 bases respectively, with 12 bases between them. DNA for the CDR3: TGTGCCAGCAGTTACGGCCCAGGGCGGACCGGGGAGCTGTTTTTT. This translates into CASSYGPGRTGELFF.

This clonotype was seen many times. This chain links TRBV11-2 with TRBJ1-2; D might be TRBD1 (5 bases). The CDR3 is made up of 14 amino acids. Trimming took off 4 bases at V and 5 bases at J, with 14 bases between the two ends. Per the germline V gene, CDR1 is SGHAT and CDR2 is FQNNGV. The CDR3 region has the DNA TGTGCCAGCAGCTCGGGACCTCGGGGGTATGGCTACACCTTC. Amino acid sequence: CASSSGPRGYGYTF.

This clonotype was recorded many times. This rearrangement joins TRBV7-2 to TRBJ1-1; D is undetermined. V lost 8 bases to trimming and J lost 4 bases, with 29 bases between them. Germline values: CDR1 SGHTA, CDR2 FQGNSA. The CDR3 is 18 residues long. CDR3 residues: CASGPLVSGSNPRTEAFF. Written as DNA, the CDR3 is TGTGCCAGCGGACCTTTGGTGTCGGGCAGCAACCCTCGCACTGAAGCTTTCTTT.

This clonotype has at least ten counts. The chain couples TRBV25-1 to TRBJ2-3; D gene ambiguous. The V end was cut by 2 bases, the J end by 3 bases, with 18 bases between. The CDR3 length is 17 residues. Per germline, CDR1 MGHDK and CDR2 SYGVNS. Here the CDR3 reads CASSEKLGQNRTDTQYF. CDR3 sequence (DNA): TGTGCCAGCAGTGAAAAATTGGGCCAGAACCGAACAGATACGCAGTATTTT.

This clonotype was seen a few times. The chain links TRBV19 to TRBJ1-5; 10 nucleotides agree with TRBD1. The CDR3 extends over 15 amino acids. J was trimmed by 4 bases and V by 4 bases; bases with no gene match: 4. CDR1 is LNHDA, CDR2 SQIVND, per germline (reference sequence). In DNA, the CDR3 is TGTGCCAGTAGTACGGGACAGGGGAAAAATCAGCCCCAGCATTTT. Protein product: CASSTGQGKNQPQHF.

A few counts support this clonotype. The chain is built from TRBV28 and TRBJ1-5; 10 bases are shared with TRBD1. The length of the CDR3 is 15 residues. The V gene's germline CDR1 is MDHEN and CDR2 SYDVKM. The trim removed 6 bases at V and 3 bases at J, leaving 5 bases unmatched. In DNA, the CDR3 is TGTGCCAGCAGGCCCGGGACAGGGGTCAATCAGCCCCAGCATTTT. Translating it yields CASRPGTGVNQPQHF.

This clonotype came up many times. The V call is TRBV7-2, the J call TRBJ1-1; D not certain. CDR1 is SGHTA, CDR2 FQGNSA, per germline. V gave up 6 bases and J gave up 3 bases, with 5 bases separating them. The CDR3 has 11 residues. The CDR3 spells CASRSDTEAFF. The CDR3 DNA reads as TGTGCCAGCAGGTCGGACACTGAAGCTTTCTTT.

Many counts were recorded for this clonotype. V and J are TRBV6-2 or TRBV6-3 and TRBJ2-1; 9 positions agree with TRBD2. There are 16 residues in the CDR3. The V gene end was trimmed by 2 bases and the J gene end by 5 bases; junction bases not matched to a gene: 7. Germline V lookup: CDR1 MNHEY, CDR2 SVGEGT. CDR3 region: CASSYTSGGFNNEQFF. DNA of the CDR3: TGTGCCAGCAGTTACACCAGCGGGGGGTTTAACAATGAGCAGTTCTTC.

This clonotype showed up many times. This chain joins TRBV7-2 and TRBJ2-2, with 12 bases aligning to TRBD2. The V gene end was trimmed by 4 bases and the J gene end by 0 bases; junction bases not matched to a gene: 3. The germline gives CDR1 SGHTA, CDR2 FQGNSA. The CDR3 extends over 17 amino acids. Here the CDR3 DNA reads TGTGCCAGCAGCTGGACTAGCGGGAACTCGAACACCGGGGAGCTGTTTTTT. Its translation is CASSWTSGNSNTGELFF.

This clonotype was observed at least ten times. The chain combines TRBV29-1 with TRBJ1-2; 7 bases are shared with TRBD1. The CDR3 is made up of 15 amino acids. CDR1 and CDR2 (germline): SQVTM, ANQGSEA. Trimming at V came to 0 bases and at J to 4 bases, leaving 8 bases not matched to a gene. For the CDR3, the DNA is TGCAGCGTTGAAGATTTTTCGACAGGGTCCTATGGCTACACCTTC. Protein: CSVEDFSTGSYGYTF.

In its sample, this clonotype was seen a few times. The chain employs TRBV30 and TRBJ1-1, with no clear D. The CDR3 totals 14 residues. Germline values: CDR1 GTSNPN, CDR2 SVGIG (reference sequence). V lost 0 bases and J lost 0, with 8 bases in between. CDR3 amino acids: CAWSVLGMNTEAFF. The CDR3 coding sequence is TGTGCCTGGAGTGTACTAGGGATGAACACTGAAGCTTTCTTT.

The chain has TRBV19 and TRBJ1-2; 7 positions match TRBD1. CDR3 length: 16 amino acids. The V gene end was trimmed by 7 bases and the J gene end by 0 bases; junction bases not matched to a gene: 11. The germline gives CDR1 LNHDA, CDR2 SQIVND (reference sequence). CDR3 DNA sequence: TGTGCCAGTACCCTACTTCCGGGACAGTCTAACTATGGCTACACCTTC. It translates to CASTLLPGQSNYGYTF.

Many counts were recorded for this clonotype. The chain couples TRBV6-2 or TRBV6-3 to TRBJ1-6, with D unresolved. The CDR3 covers 18 residues. CDR1 is MNHEY and CDR2 is SVGEGT in the germline V gene. Trimming took 6 bases from V and 1 from J, leaving 19 bases between them. CDR3 DNA sequence: TGTGCCAGCAGAGAACCGGGAGGATTGAGGTCCTATAATTCACCCCTCCACTTT. Its translation is CASREPGGLRSYNSPLHF.

This clonotype was seen repeatedly, ten times or more. The CDR3 is CASSPDRARNQPQHF. In DNA, the CDR3 is TGTGCCAGTAGTCCCGACAGGGCTCGCAATCAGCCCCAGCATTTT. The V and J genes are TRBV19 and TRBJ1-5; TRBD1 matches at 7 bases. The CDR3 spans 15 residues. The trim removed 5 bases at V and 2 bases at J, leaving 6 bases unmatched. The germline V gene has CDR1 LNHDA and CDR2 SQIVND (reference sequence).

J is TRBJ1-2 and V is TRBV7-2; D unresolved. This CDR3 is built from 15 residues. Germline V lookup: CDR1 SGHTA, CDR2 FQGNSA. Trimming removed 5 bases from V and 4 bases from J, with 17 bases in between. The CDR3 nucleotides read TGTGCCAGCAGCCTGTTAACAAGTCTCGGCTATGGCTACACCTTC. This sequence encodes CASSLLTSLGYGYTF.

In this sample, this clonotype turned up a few times. The V gene is TRBV19, the J gene TRBJ1-1; D is uncertain. The ends were cut back, 0 bases at V and 2 bases at J, with 16 bases in the middle. Per germline, CDR1 LNHDA and CDR2 SQIVND (reference sequence). The CDR3 length is 17 residues. CDR3 loop: CASSIDPFEDLNTEAFF. The CDR3, as DNA: TGTGCCAGTAGTATAGATCCGTTCGAGGACCTAAACACTGAAGCTTTCTTT.

This clonotype was recorded at least ten times. The chain employs TRBV7-6 and TRBJ2-4; D is possibly TRBD1 (5 bases). Looked up from germline, CDR1 is SGHVS and CDR2 is FNYEAQ. This CDR3 region has 15 residues. The V gene lost 1 base and the J gene lost 7 bases, with 14 bases spanning the gap. CDR3 loop: CASSLEARDGNIQYF. The CDR3 DNA sequence: TGTGCCAGCAGCTTAGAGGCCAGGGATGGGAACATTCAGTACTTC.

This clonotype was counted between two and nine times. The chain is built from TRBV29-1 and TRBJ2-1; maybe TRBD2 (6 bases). The V end was cut by 4 bases, the J end by 6 bases, with 13 bases between. The CDR3 loop spans 13 amino acids. Germline lookup yields CDR1 SQVTM and CDR2 ANQGSEA. This CDR3 reads CSVGEVVGNEQFF. The DNA of the CDR3 is TGCAGCGTTGGGGAGGTTGTCGGCAATGAGCAGTTCTTC.

This clonotype was found many times. The chain links TRBV7-2 to TRBJ1-1; no clear D. Germline V gene lookup returns CDR1 SGHTA and CDR2 FQGNSA. Trimming pared 2 bases from V and 2 bases from J, leaving 9 bases between. This CDR3 spans 14 amino acids. The CDR3 DNA is TGTGCCAGCAGCTTATTAAGGTTAAACACTGAAGCTTTCTTT. Residues: CASSLLRLNTEAFF.

This clonotype was detected many times. The rearrangement joins TRBV6-2 or TRBV6-3 to TRBJ2-1; 10 positions agree with TRBD2. The length of the CDR3 is 16 residues. V was clipped by 4 bases and J by 4 bases; unmatched bases: 7. The V gene's germline CDR1 is MNHEY and CDR2 SVGEGT. CDR3 sequence reads: CASSSLAGGGYNEQFF. The DNA of the CDR3 is TGTGCCAGCAGTTCCTTAGCGGGAGGAGGGTACAATGAGCAGTTCTTC.

The table lists this clonotype with many counts. The V gene is TRBV7-7, the J gene TRBJ1-1; D perhaps matches TRBD1 (5 bases). Trimming left V 5 bases short and J 6 bases short, with 13 bases between. Germline V gives CDR1 SSHAT, CDR2 FNYEAQ (reference sequence). The CDR3 spans 13 residues. For the CDR3, the DNA is TGTGCCAGCAGCAAATCAGTGGGGGCTGAAGCTTTCTTT. Its translation: CASSKSVGAEAFF.

This sequence joins TRBV20-1 and TRBJ2-5, with TRBD1 identical over 10 bases. The germline gives CDR1 DFQATT, CDR2 SNEGSKA (reference sequence). The J segment lost 3 bases and the V segment lost 0 bases, leaving 7 bases of the junction unmatched. The CDR3 is made up of 16 amino acids. CDR3: CSARDSVTGGKETQYF. The DNA of the CDR3 is TGCAGTGCTAGAGATTCAGTGACAGGGGGCAAAGAGACCCAGTACTTC.

The table lists this clonotype with many counts. The DNA of the CDR3 is TGCAGTACAGCGGGACAGGGGGCCTACGAGCAGTACTTC. This sequence encodes CSTAGQGAYEQYF. The rearrangement uses TRBV20-1 and TRBJ2-7; TRBD1 matches 11 bases. J was trimmed by 2 bases and V by 8 bases; bases with no gene match: 5. Germline CDR1 is DFQATT and CDR2 is SNEGSKA (reference sequence). This CDR3 contains 13 residues.

The chain links TRBV30 to TRBJ2-2, with TRBD1 identical over 7 bases. CDR3 length: 15 residues. Germline CDR1 is GTSNPN and CDR2 is SVGIG (reference sequence). V trimming: 2 bases; J trimming: 4 bases; junction bases outside the gene matches: 7. CDR3 nucleotides: TGTGCCTGGAGTTATAGGACAGGCTTCACCGGGGAGCTGTTTTTT. Translation gives CAWSYRTGFTGELFF.

This chain uses TRBV5-1 with TRBJ1-1; 7 bases are a match to TRBD1. This CDR3 is 14 amino acids long. J lost 6 bases, V lost 0 bases, and 5 bases had no gene match. The germline V gene has CDR1 SGHRS and CDR2 YFSETQ. This CDR3 reads CASSLVTQGAEAFF. The CDR3 DNA reads TGCGCCAGCAGCTTGGTGACTCAGGGGGCTGAAGCTTTCTTT.

This clonotype was observed at least ten times. The junction differs from germline at one of its ends, possibly a read error. The chain is built from TRBV7-7 and TRBJ2-1; D remains unclear. The CDR3 is 13 amino acids. Per the germline V gene, CDR1 is SSHAT and CDR2 is FNYEAQ (reference sequence). The CDR3 DNA is TGTGCTAGCAGCTTAAAGGAGTCCGGTGAGCAGTTCTTC. As protein: CASSLKESGEQFF.

This chain uses TRBV20-1 with TRBJ2-5, with D perhaps TRBD1 (6 bases). The CDR3 spans 16 residues. CDR1 is DFQATT, CDR2 SNEGSKA, per germline (reference sequence). V lost 6 bases to trimming and J lost 5 bases, with 25 bases between them. DNA of the CDR3: TGCAGTGCCTTAACGGTTACAGGGCCGGTGGCGGAGACCCAGTACTTC. Translated, it gives CSALTVTGPVAETQYF.

The gene calls are TRBV7-9 and TRBJ1-6; 7 nucleotides line up with TRBD1. Germline values: CDR1 SEHNR, CDR2 FQNEAQ (reference sequence). This CDR3 is 17 amino acids long. V was pared by 5 bases and J by 8 bases, with 15 bases of the junction left unmatched. The CDR3 spells CASSPLGYRGVYSPLHF. For the CDR3, the DNA is TGTGCCAGCAGCCCCTTGGGATACAGGGGAGTTTATTCACCCCTCCACTTT.